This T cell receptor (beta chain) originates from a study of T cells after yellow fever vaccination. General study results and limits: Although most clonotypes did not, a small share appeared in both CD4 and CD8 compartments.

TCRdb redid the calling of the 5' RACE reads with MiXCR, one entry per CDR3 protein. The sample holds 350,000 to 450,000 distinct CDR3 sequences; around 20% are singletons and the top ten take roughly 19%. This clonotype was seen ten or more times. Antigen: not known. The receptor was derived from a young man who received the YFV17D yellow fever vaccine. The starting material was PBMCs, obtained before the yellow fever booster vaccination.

The CDR3 loop is CASRPGTSADTQYF. The CDR3 nucleotides are TGTGCCAGCAGACCAGGGACTAGCGCAGATACGCAGTATTTT. The chain uses TRBV7-2 and TRBJ2-3; 10 bases align to TRBD2. The V gene end was trimmed by 6 bases and the J gene end by 4 bases; junction bases not matched to a gene: 4. The CDR3 is made up of 14 amino acids. Germline CDR1 SGHTA, CDR2 FQGNSA.